This TCR beta chain was documented in a study of shared clonotypes between healthy human individuals (dated by TCRdb to 2020 to 2021). Regarding the complete study: Three men and a couple of women, aged 18 to 49 years, made up the cohort. To estimate repertoire size and how much clonotype sharing occurs between individuals, the study deeply sequenced the blood TCR repertoires of roughly 5 healthy adults. To increase sequencing depth and limit assay-specific biases, different laboratories used diverse techniques to prepare libraries and sequence TCR repertoires. Per donor, leukapheresis produced somewhere between about 0.85 and 10 billion PBMCs. The research as a whole found: Sampling was restricted to blood, and TCR repertoires in tissues likely differ from the TCR repertoires found in blood. Because the study included only a small number of donors, the genetic and exposure-history diversity represented was limited. Pairwise subsampling led to the expectation that sequencing depth would affect the degree of clonotype sharing among donors.

A word on this clone: Its antigen is currently not known. Per-base qualities were not stored, and no clone one base away is much larger.

The donors were healthy, HIV-negative adults with no recently reported acute infections or vaccinations. Every donor was a Caucasian adult residing in Nashville, Tennessee, USA. For unsorted samples, 90 million or so PBMCs were counted and genomic DNA was extracted with the QIAamp DNA Blood Mini kit. After blood collection by leukapheresis, PBMCs were isolated using Ficoll-Histopaque density gradient centrifugation and then cryopreserved in the vapor phase of liquid nitrogen. Using the deep immunoSEQ assay, TCR CDR3 regions were amplified from genomic DNA by multiplex PCR. Genomic DNA extracted from each cell subset was distributed evenly over all wells of several immunoSEQ 96-well plates, and each plate served as one replicate. For unsorted PBMC, around 300 ng genomic DNA, equal to 25,000 to 35,000 T cell genomes, was loaded into each replicate PCR. Genomic DNA from unsorted PBMC was sequenced over ten immunoSEQ deep assay plates. The purified libraries were quantified using a Qubit 3.0 fluorometer, sized with a Bioanalyzer 2100, and then quantified again using the KAPA Library Quantification kit. A separate single-read 150-cycle Illumina NextSeq 550 flow cell was used to sequence each immunoSEQ 96-well plate. The paper's data handling went like this. Because the immunoSEQ output held only junctional sequences and lacked quality scores, the filtering could not match the filtering applied to full-length reads. To assign V/J genes and CDR3, sequences were annotated using PyIR, a Python wrapper for IgBLAST v1.9, with IMGT germline references. Any read was removed if the V/J assignment was weak (E-value above 1e-6), the CDR3 was missing, or the read contained stop codons, out-of-frame junctions, or ambiguous translated residues. A V3J clonotype was defined by an identical inferred V gene, J gene, and CDR3 amino acid sequence. Percentage overlap between repertoires was calculated by dividing the number of shared unique clonotypes by the size of the smaller repertoire. Richness of each repertoire was evaluated using RTK rarefaction, the Chao1 estimator, and Recon v2.1 estimates of unobserved clonotypes. The source is immuneACCESS, and TCRdb retained only in-frame sequences with V and J called. Part of the clones is not carried over; for the studies checked, unresolved V genes explain less than half of this, and the remainder is unexplained. Clone size and V and J calls were adopted from that table, with D and trimming inferred from the DNA. For this sample the table gives about 490,000 clones, of which 81% were detected only once. The ten biggest clones cover roughly 13% of the sample.

The source of this sequence is a woman between 40 and 50 years old in good health. Some clones in this sample may be carry-over from other donors' samples. Input material: PBMCs.

At the DNA level, the sequence is TGTGCCAGCAGCCAAACTCATCGGGGGAGGGACACTGAAGCTTTCTTT. It specifies CASSQTHRGRDTEAFF. Recombination linked TRBV4-2 to TRBJ1-1; TRBD1 could be the D gene, as 5 bases match. Trimming removed 2 bases from V and 3 bases from J, leaving 16 bases between the germline ends. The CDR3 contains 16 residues, cysteine and phenylalanine counted. The retained sequence is limited to the CDR3, 48 bases, with the frame set at the first base. The germline V gene supplies CDR1 LGHNA and CDR2 YNFKEQ.